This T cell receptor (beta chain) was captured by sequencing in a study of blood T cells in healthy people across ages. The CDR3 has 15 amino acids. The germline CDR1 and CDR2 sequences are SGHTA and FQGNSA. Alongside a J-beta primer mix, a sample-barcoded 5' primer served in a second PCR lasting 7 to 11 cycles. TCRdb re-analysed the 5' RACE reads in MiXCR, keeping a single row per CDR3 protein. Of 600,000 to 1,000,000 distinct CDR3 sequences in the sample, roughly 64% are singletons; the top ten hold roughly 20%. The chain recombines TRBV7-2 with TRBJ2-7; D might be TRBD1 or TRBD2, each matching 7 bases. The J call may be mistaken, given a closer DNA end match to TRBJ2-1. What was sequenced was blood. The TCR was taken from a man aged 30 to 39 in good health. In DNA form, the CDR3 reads TGTGCCAGCAGCTTAAACAGGCCAGGGGGGGATGAGCAGTTCTTC. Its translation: CASSLNRPGGDEQFF.